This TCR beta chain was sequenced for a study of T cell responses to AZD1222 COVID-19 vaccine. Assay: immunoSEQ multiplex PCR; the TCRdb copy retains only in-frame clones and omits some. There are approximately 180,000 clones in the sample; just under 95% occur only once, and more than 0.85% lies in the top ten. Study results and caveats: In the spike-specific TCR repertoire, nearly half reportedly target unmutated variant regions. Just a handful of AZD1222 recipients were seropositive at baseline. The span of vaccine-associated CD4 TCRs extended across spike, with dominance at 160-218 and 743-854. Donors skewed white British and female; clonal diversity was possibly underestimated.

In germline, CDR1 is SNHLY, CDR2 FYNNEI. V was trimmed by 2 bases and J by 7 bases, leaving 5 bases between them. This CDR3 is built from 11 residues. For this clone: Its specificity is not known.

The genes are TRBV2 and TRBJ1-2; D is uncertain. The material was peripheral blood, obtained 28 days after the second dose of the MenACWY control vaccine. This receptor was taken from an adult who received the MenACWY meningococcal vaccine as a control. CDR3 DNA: TGTGCCAGCAGTGAATTGTCTGGCTACACCTTC. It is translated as CASSELSGYTF.